This T cell receptor (beta chain) was obtained from a study of blood T cell repertoires in COVID-19. Study context: Nucleic acid was either cDNA or gDNA, and it came from T cells, B-cell-depleted T cells, or PBMCs.

Produced via immunoSEQ multiplex PCR; TCRdb's table is partial and in-frame only. The sample holds 200,000 to 250,000 clones, 84% seen once. Only one count was recorded for this clone. V was clipped by 4 bases and J by 2 bases, with 5 bases between them. Germline V gene lookup returns CDR1 MNHEY and CDR2 SVGAGI. The CDR3 consists of 12 residues. Study members were between about 18 and 89 years old and lived in approximately 25 US regions. Allocation to cohorts depended on clinical history reported by the participants. Recovered status in Cohort 3 required two negative PCRs, clearance, or symptom resolution.

The sample was PBMCs or T cells enriched from blood (not recorded which). The receptor's source is a man between 60 and 70 years old who had recovered from COVID-19. This chain uses TRBV6-5 with TRBJ2-5; D is unclear. The CDR3 DNA follows: TGTGCCAGCAGTTCCGCGCAAGAGACCCAGTACTTC. Amino acid sequence: CASSSAQETQYF.